The following is a TCR beta chain sequence with its context. The V segment lost 6 bases and the J segment 7 bases; nucleotides outside the gene matches: 12. CDR1 is MNHEY, CDR2 SVGAGI, per germline. The CDR3 runs 14 residues. This sample is part of a study of blood T cell repertoires in COVID-19. Study-level background: Researchers got acute and convalescent COVID-19 samples from the United States, Italy and Spain.

Sequencing was performed with immunoSEQ multiplex PCR; in TCRdb, only in-frame clones are kept and a portion is missing. In the table there are approximately 260,000 clones, 75% to 90% of which are singletons. This chain links TRBV6-5 with TRBJ2-7; 7 bases map to TRBD1. The sample was PBMCs or T cells enriched from blood (not recorded which). This clonotype originated in a woman aged 25 to 45 with acute COVID-19. As DNA, the CDR3 is TGTGCCAGCAGGGGGGACAGTTGGAGAGAGGAGCAGTACTTC. This translates into CASRGDSWREEQYF.